These T cell receptor beta chains were read from a single sample in a study of blood T cell repertoires in COVID-19. Only in-frame clones appear in the TCRdb table, and some are missing; sequencing was by immunoSEQ multiplex PCR. The sample lists roughly 140,000 clones, roughly 86% seen once, with over 2% in the top ten. The sequencing sample was made of peripheral blood. The receptors were gathered from a human donor in a cohort sampled during active COVID-19. CDR3s include the opening cysteine and the closing phenylalanine or tryptophan. D genes are given only for firm matches. Only some rows state a clone size, as once, few, many or a class for expanded clones.

d_call,v_call,j_call,clone_size,cdr3_aa,cdr3_nt
TRBD1,TRBV25-1,TRBJ2-1,.,CAPQGGTGNSFNEQFF,TGTGCCCCACAGGGAGGGACAGGGAACTCCTTCAATGAGCAGTTCTTC
TRBD1,TRBV29-1,TRBJ1-2,.,CSVLPHTGQRRRNTF,TGCAGCGTTCTACCTCACACGGGACAGCGGAGGCGTAACACCTTC
.,TRBV11-2,TRBJ2-7,.,CASSRKQSSYEQYF,TGTGCCAGCAGCCGGAAACAGAGCTCCTACGAGCAGTACTTC
.,TRBV6-5,TRBJ2-3,.,CASSQRTISTDTQYF,TGTGCCAGCAGCCAGCGGACCATTAGCACAGATACGCAGTATTTT
.,TRBV4-1,TRBJ2-7,.,CASSLRSGNPYEQYF,TGCGCCAGCAGCCTACGCTCAGGGAACCCCTACGAGCAGTACTTC
TRBD1,TRBV9,TRBJ2-5,.,CASSGQGLETQYF,TGTGCCAGCAGCGGACAGGGGTTGGAGACCCAGTACTTC
.,TRBV30,TRBJ2-2,.,CAWSPSLTGFDTGELFF,TGTGCCTGGAGTCCTTCTTTGACCGGGTTTGACACCGGGGAGCTGTTTTTT
.,TRBV29-1,TRBJ1-3,.,CSVTVSGNTIYF,TGCAGCGTGACAGTCTCTGGAAACACCATATATTTT
TRBD2,TRBV19,TRBJ2-7,.,CASGLAESSYEQYF,TGTGCCAGTGGACTAGCGGAGAGCTCCTACGAGCAGTACTTC
.,TRBV6-5,TRBJ2-7,.,CASSYSDTLKIYEQYF,TGTGCCAGCAGTTACTCGGACACCCTTAAGATCTACGAGCAGTACTTC
.,TRBV18,TRBJ2-1,.,CASSQQGLRYLNEQFF,TGTGCCAGCTCGCAACAGGGTCTGCGTTATCTCAATGAGCAGTTCTTC
.,TRBV9,TRBJ2-5,.,CASSALDETQYF,TGTGCCAGCAGCGCACTAGACGAGACCCAGTACTTC
.,TRBV11-2,TRBJ1-6,.,CASSLEGAGEISPLHF,TGTGCCAGCAGCTTAGAAGGTGCGGGTGAGATTTCACCCCTCCACTTT
TRBD1,TRBV27,TRBJ1-5,once,CASSSYDRGRRQPQHF,TGTGCCAGCAGTTCATATGACAGGGGGCGAAGGCAGCCCCAGCATTTT
.,TRBV29-1,TRBJ1-1,.,CSVEVGGHTEAFF,TGCAGCGTTGAAGTGGGGGGGCACACTGAAGCTTTCTTT
.,TRBV19,TRBJ1-6,.,CASSPQNSPLHF,TGTGCCAGTAGTCCACAGAATTCACCCCTCCACTTT
.,TRBV5-1,TRBJ1-1,.,CASSWGGANTEAFF,TGCGCCAGCAGCTGGGGTGGGGCGAACACTGAAGCTTTCTTT
TRBD1,TRBV4-1,TRBJ1-3,.,CASSQPRQGSSGNTIYF,TGCGCCAGCAGCCAACCGAGACAGGGCTCCTCTGGAAACACCATATATTTT
TRBD2,TRBV30,TRBJ2-1,.,CAWSRGGPGEQFF,TGTGCCTGGAGCCGGGGGGGGCCGGGTGAGCAGTTCTTC
.,TRBV7-8,TRBJ2-3,.,CASSLRSVSTDTQYF,TGTGCCAGCAGCTTACGTAGCGTTAGCACAGATACGCAGTATTTT
.,TRBV28,TRBJ2-5,.,CASSSPGHRKTQYF,TGTGCCAGCAGTTCCCCGGGACATCGAAAGACCCAGTACTTC
TRBD1,TRBV27,TRBJ1-2,.,CASSPGTGFYGYTF,TGTGCCAGCAGTCCCGGGACAGGGTTTTACGGCTACACCTTC
TRBD2,TRBV18,TRBJ2-5,.,CASSPRLSGTSATVGGNF,TGTGCCAGCTCACCACGGCTAAGCGGGACTAGCGCCACAGTCGGGGGGAACTTC
TRBD2,TRBV29-1,TRBJ2-3,.,CSVEMGALGLAGVGNTDTQYF,TGCAGCGTTGAAATGGGGGCCCTGGGACTAGCGGGAGTAGGGAATACAGATACGCAGTATTTT
.,TRBV6-5,TRBJ1-4,.,CASSYSRRGYNEKLFF,TGTGCCAGCAGTTACTCGAGGCGAGGATATAATGAAAAACTGTTTTTT
.,TRBV5-1,TRBJ2-2,once,CASSVEATLAGELFF,TGCGCCAGCAGCGTCGAGGCTACCCTCGCCGGGGAGCTGTTTTTT
.,TRBV18,TRBJ1-2,.,CASSPADSSYGYTF,TGTGCCAGCTCACCAGCCGACAGCTCCTATGGCTACACCTTC
TRBD1,TRBV11-2,TRBJ1-3,once,CASRRDRVSGNTIYF,TGTGCCAGCAGGCGGGACAGGGTCTCTGGAAACACCATATATTTT
.,TRBV5-4,TRBJ2-2,.,CASSLARGANTGELFF,TGTGCCAGCAGCTTGGCCCGGGGTGCGAACACCGGGGAGCTGTTTTTT
TRBD1,TRBV4-3,TRBJ2-7,.,CASSQSGQGAYEQYF,TGCGCCAGCAGCCAGTCGGGCCAGGGGGCCTACGAGCAGTACTTC
TRBD2,TRBV27,TRBJ2-1,.,CASSIALGGAGGPGEQFF,TGTGCCAGCAGTATCGCCTTAGGAGGAGCGGGGGGGCCCGGTGAGCAGTTCTTC
.,TRBV15,TRBJ2-5,.,CATSRVLVPQETQYF,TGTGCCACCAGCAGGGTACTAGTCCCCCAAGAGACCCAGTACTTC
.,TRBV19,TRBJ1-5,.,CASRPDSNQPQHF,TGTGCCAGTAGACCAGATAGCAATCAGCCCCAGCATTTT
.,TRBV11-3,TRBJ1-6,.,CASVLNHREFNSPLHF,TGTGCCAGCGTATTGAATCACAGGGAATTTAATTCACCCCTCCACTTT
TRBD1,TRBV6-5,TRBJ1-1,.,CASTAGQGRNTEAFF,TGTGCCAGCACTGCGGGACAGGGGCGGAACACTGAAGCTTTCTTT
TRBD1,TRBV18,TRBJ2-6,once,CASSPLDRGTGANVLTF,TGTGCCAGCTCACCCCTGGACAGGGGGACGGGGGCCAACGTCCTGACTTTC